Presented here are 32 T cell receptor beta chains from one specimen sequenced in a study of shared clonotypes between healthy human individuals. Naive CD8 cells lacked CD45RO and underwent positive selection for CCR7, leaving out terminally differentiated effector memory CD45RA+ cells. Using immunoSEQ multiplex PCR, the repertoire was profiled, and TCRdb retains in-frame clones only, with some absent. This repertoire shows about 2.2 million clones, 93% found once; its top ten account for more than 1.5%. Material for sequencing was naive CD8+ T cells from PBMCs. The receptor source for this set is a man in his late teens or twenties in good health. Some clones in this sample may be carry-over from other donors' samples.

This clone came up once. Written as DNA, the CDR3 is TGTGCCAGCAGCTTCTTGGTCGGAGTTAACACCGGGGAGCTGTTTTTT. As protein: CASSFLVGVNTGELFF. This rearrangement joins TRBV5-6 to TRBJ2-2; D is unclear. The CDR3 covers 16 residues. The germline V gene encodes CDR1 SGHDT and CDR2 YYEEEE. Deletions cut 2 bases from V and 2 bases from J, with 13 bases between.

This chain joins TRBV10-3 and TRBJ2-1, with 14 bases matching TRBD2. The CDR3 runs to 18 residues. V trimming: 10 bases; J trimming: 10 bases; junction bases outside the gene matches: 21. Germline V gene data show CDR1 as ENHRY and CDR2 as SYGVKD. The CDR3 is CATTRGLAGVSSVREQFF. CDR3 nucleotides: TGTGCCACCACGAGGGGACTAGCGGGAGTTTCTTCGGTCCGCGAGCAGTTCTTC.

CDR3 nucleotides: TGTGCCAGCAGTTTATGGGACAGGGGGGAGGAAGATACGCAGTATTTT. This encodes CASSLWDRGEEDTQYF. The chain carries TRBV28 and TRBJ2-3; the match to TRBD1 covers 10 bases. Germline CDR1 is MDHEN and CDR2 is SYDVKM. CDR3 length: 16 residues. The junction had 5 bases not matched to a gene; V was cut back by 0 bases and J by 5 bases.

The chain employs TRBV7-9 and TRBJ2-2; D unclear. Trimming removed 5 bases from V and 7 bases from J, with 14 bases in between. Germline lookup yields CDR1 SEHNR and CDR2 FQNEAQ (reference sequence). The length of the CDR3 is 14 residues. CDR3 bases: TGTGCCAGCAGCCTGAGGACCTATGACGGGGAGCTGTTTTTT. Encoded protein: CASSLRTYDGELFF.

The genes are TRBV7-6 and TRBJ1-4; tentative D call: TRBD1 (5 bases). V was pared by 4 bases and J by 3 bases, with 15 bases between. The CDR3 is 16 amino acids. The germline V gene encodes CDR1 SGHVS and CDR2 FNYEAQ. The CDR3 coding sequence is TGTGCCAGCAGCTCCAGGCCGGGGGTGGCTAATGAAAAACTGTTTTTT. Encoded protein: CASSSRPGVANEKLFF. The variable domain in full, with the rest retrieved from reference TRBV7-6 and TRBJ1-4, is GAGVSQSPRYKVTKRGQDVALRCDPISGHVSLYWYRQALGQGPEFLTYFNYEAQQDKSGLPNDRFSAERPEGSISTLTIQRTEQRDSAMYRCASSSRPGVANEKLFFGSGTQLSVL.

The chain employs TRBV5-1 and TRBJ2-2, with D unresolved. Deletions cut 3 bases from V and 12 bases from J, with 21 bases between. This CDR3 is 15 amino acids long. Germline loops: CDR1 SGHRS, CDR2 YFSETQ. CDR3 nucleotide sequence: TGCGCCAGCAGCTATTTGGCCCGGGCCTCCCAGAAGCTGTTTTTT. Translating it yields CASSYLARASQKLFF.

CDR3 sequence: CASSTQTEDSSGANVLTF. The DNA for the CDR3 is TGTGCCAGCAGCACTCAGACAGAGGATAGCTCTGGGGCCAACGTCCTGACTTTC. The rearrangement links TRBV13 to TRBJ2-6; perhaps TRBD1 as D (5 bases). The length of the CDR3 is 18 residues. The V end was cut by 5 bases, the J end by 0 bases, with 17 bases between. Germline V gene data show CDR1 as PRHDT and CDR2 as FYEKMQ (reference sequence).

CDR3 nucleotide sequence: TGTGCCAGCAGTTTAGCCCGGGACATATTCGGGGAGCTGTTTTTT. Translating gives CASSLARDIFGELFF. The rearrangement uses TRBV28 and TRBJ2-2, with a tentative D call TRBD1 (6 bases). CDR3 length: 15 amino acids. Germline-derived CDR1 and CDR2 are MDHEN and SYDVKM. Trimming pared 2 bases from V and 7 bases from J, leaving 14 bases between.

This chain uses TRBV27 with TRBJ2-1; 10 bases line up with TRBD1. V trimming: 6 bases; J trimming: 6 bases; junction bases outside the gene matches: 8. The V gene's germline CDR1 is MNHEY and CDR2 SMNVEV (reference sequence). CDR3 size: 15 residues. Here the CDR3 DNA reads TGTGCCAGCAGGGAATTGGGGACAGGGGTCAATGAGCAGTTCTTC. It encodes CASRELGTGVNEQFF.

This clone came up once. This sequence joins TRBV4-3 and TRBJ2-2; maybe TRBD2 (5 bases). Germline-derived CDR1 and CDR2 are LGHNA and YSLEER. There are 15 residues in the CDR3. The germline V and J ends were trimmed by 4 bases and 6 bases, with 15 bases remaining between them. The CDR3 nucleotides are TGCGCCAGCAGCCCGTGGACTTCGGCGGCCGGGGAGCTGTTTTTT. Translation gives CASSPWTSAAGELFF.

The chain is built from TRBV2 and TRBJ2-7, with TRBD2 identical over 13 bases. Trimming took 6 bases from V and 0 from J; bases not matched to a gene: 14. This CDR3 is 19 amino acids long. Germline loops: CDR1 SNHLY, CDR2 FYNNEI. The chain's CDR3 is CASRGAGLAGDRSSYEQYF. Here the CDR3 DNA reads TGTGCCAGCAGGGGGGCAGGACTAGCGGGAGACAGGAGCTCCTACGAGCAGTACTTC.

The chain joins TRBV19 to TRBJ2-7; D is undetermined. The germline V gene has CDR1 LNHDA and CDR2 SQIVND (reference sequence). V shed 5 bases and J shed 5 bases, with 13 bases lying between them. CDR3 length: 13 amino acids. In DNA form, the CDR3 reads TGTGCCAGTAGTCCCACCGCTGCGAACGAGCAGTACTTC. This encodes CASSPTAANEQYF.

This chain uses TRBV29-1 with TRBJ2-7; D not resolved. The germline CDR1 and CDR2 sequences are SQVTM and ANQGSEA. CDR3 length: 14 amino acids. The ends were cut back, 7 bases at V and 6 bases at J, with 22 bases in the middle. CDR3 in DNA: TGCAGCGCTAGACCGGGCCCCTATTCCAGCGAGCAGTACTTC. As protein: CSARPGPYSSEQYF.

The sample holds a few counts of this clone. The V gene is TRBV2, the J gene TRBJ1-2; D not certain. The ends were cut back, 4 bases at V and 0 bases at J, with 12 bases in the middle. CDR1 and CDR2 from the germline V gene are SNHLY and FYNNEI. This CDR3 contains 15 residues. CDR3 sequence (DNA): TGTGCCAGCAGTGCCATGATACCTTCTAACTATGGCTACACCTTC. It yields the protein CASSAMIPSNYGYTF.

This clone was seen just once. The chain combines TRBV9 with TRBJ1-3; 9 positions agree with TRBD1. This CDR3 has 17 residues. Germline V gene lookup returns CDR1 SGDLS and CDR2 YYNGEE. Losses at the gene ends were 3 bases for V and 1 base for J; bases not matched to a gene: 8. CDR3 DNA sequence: TGTGCCAGCAGCGCGGGCTCCGGGACAGGGTCTGGAAACACCATATATTTT. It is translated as CASSAGSGTGSGNTIYF.

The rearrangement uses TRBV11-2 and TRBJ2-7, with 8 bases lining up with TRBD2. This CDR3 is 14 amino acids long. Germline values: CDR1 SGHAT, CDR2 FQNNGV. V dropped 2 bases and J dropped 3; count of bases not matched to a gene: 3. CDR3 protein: CASSLLAGYYEQYF. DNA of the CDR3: TGTGCCAGCAGCTTACTAGCGGGCTACTACGAGCAGTACTTC.

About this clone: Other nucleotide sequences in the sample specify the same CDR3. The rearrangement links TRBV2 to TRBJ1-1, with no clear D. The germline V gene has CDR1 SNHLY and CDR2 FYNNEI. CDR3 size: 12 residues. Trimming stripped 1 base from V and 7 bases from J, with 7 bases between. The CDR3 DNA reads TGTGCCAGCAGTGAAGAGAGGGTTGAAGCTTTCTTT. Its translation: CASSEERVEAFF. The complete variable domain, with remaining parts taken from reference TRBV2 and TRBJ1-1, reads EPEVTQTPSHQVTQMGQEVILRCVPISNHLYFYWYRQILGQKVEFLVSFYNNEISEKSEIFDDQFSVERPDGSNFTLKIRSTKLEDSAMYFCASSEERVEAFFGQGTRLTVV.

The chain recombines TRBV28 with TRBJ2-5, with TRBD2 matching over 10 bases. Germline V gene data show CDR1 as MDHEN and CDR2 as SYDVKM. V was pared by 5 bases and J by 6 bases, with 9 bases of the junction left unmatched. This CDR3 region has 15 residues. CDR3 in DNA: TGTGCCAGCAGTCCCCGAGTAGCGGGAGGCAAGACCCAGTACTTC. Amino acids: CASSPRVAGGKTQYF.

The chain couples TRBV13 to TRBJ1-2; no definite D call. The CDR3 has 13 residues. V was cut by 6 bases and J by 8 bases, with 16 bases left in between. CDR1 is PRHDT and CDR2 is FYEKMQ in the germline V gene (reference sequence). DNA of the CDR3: TGTGCCAGCAGTTCAAGAGCGGTAGACGGCTACACCTTC. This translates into CASSSRAVDGYTF.

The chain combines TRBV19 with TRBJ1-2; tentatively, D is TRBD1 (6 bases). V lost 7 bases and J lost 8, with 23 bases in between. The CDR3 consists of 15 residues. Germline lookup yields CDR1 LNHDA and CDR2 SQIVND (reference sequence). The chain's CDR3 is CASIQGQRDGGGYTF. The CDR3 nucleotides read TGTGCCAGTATCCAAGGACAGAGGGACGGAGGCGGCTACACCTTC. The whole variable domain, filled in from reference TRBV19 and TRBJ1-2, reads DGGITQSPKYLFRKEGQNVTLSCEQNLNHDAMYWYRQDPGQGLRLIYYSQIVNDFQKGDIAEGYSVSREKKESFPLTVTSAQKNPTAFYLCASIQGQRDGGGYTFGSGTRLTVV.

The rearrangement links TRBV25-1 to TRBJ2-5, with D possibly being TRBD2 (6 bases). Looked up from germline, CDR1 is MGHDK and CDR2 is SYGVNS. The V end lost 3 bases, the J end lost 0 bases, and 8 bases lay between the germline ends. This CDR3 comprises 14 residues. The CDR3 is CASSDQRDQETQYF. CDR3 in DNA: TGTGCCAGCAGTGACCAGCGGGACCAAGAGACCCAGTACTTC.

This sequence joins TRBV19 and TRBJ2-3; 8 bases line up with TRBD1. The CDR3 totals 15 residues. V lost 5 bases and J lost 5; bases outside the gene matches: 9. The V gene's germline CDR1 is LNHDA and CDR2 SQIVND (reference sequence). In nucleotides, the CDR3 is TGTGCCAGTAGTTGGGCAGGGGGCGCCGGAGATACGCAGTATTTT. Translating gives CASSWAGGAGDTQYF. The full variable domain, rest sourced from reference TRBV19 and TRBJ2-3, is DGGITQSPKYLFRKEGQNVTLSCEQNLNHDAMYWYRQDPGQGLRLIYYSQIVNDFQKGDIAEGYSVSREKKESFPLTVTSAQKNPTAFYLCASSWAGGAGDTQYFGPGTRLTVL.

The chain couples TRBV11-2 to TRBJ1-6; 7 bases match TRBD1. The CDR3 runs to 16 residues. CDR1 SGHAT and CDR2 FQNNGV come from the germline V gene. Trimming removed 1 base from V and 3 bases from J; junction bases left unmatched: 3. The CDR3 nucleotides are TGTGCCAGCAGCTTAGGATGGACAGGCTATAATTCACCCCTCCACTTT. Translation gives CASSLGWTGYNSPLHF.

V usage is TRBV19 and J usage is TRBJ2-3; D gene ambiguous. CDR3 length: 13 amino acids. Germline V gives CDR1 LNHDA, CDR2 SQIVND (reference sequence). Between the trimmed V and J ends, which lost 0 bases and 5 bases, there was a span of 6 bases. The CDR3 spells CASSIDAEDTQYF. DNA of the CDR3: TGTGCCAGTAGTATAGATGCGGAAGATACGCAGTATTTT.

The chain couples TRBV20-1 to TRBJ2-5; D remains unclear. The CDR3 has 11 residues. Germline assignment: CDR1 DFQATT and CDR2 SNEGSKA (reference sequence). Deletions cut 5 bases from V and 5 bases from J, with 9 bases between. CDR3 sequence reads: CSASPRETQYF. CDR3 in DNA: TGCAGTGCTTCTCCTAGGGAGACCCAGTACTTC.

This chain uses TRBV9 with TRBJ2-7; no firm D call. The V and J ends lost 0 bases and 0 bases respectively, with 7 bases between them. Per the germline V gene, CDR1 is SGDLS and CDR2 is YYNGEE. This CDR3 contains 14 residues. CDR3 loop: CASSVESRSYEQYF. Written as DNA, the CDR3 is TGTGCCAGCAGCGTAGAGTCTCGCTCCTACGAGCAGTACTTC.

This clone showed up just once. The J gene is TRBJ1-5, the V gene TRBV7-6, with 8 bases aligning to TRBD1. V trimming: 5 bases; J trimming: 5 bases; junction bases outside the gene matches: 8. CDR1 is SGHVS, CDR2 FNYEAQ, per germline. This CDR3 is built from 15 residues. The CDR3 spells CASSHLTGGDQPQHF. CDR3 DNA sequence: TGTGCCAGCAGCCACCTCACAGGGGGGGATCAGCCCCAGCATTTT.

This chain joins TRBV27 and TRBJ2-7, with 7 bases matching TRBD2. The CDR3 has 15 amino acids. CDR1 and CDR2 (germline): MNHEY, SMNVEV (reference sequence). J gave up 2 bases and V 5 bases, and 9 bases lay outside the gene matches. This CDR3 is CASSPVGGGTYEQYF. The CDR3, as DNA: TGTGCCAGCAGTCCCGTCGGGGGAGGGACCTACGAGCAGTACTTC.

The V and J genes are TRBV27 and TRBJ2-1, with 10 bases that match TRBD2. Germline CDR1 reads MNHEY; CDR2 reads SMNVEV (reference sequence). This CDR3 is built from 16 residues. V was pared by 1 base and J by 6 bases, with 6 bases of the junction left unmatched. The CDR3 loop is CASSLWTSGKGNEQFF. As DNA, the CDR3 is TGTGCCAGCAGTTTATGGACTAGCGGCAAGGGCAATGAGCAGTTCTTC.

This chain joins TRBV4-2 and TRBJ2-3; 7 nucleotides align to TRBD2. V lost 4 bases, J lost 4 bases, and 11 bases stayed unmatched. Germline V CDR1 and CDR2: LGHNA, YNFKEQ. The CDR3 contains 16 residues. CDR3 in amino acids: CASSLSTSEYADTQYF. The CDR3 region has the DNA TGTGCCAGCAGCCTAAGTACTAGCGAGTATGCAGATACGCAGTATTTT.

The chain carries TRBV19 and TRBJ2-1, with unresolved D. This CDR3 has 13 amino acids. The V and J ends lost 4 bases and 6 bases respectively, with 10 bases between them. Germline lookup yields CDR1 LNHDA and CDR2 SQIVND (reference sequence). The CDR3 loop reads CASSSPVTNEQFF. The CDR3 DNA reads TGTGCCAGTAGTAGTCCCGTTACCAATGAGCAGTTCTTC. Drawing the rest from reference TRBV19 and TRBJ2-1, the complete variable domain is DGGITQSPKYLFRKEGQNVTLSCEQNLNHDAMYWYRQDPGQGLRLIYYSQIVNDFQKGDIAEGYSVSREKKESFPLTVTSAQKNPTAFYLCASSSPVTNEQFFGPGTRLTVL.

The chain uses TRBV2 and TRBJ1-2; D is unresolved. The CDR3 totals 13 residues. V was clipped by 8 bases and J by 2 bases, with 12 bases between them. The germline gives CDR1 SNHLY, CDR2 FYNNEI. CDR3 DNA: TGTGCCAGCGGCTCGATGAAGAACTATGGCTACACCTTC. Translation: CASGSMKNYGYTF.